This T cell receptor beta chain comes out of a study of blood T cell repertoires in COVID-19. Whole-study context: T cells, B-cell-depleted T cells, or PBMCs supplied cDNA or gDNA.

Generated by immunoSEQ multiplex PCR, the TCRdb table keeps only in-frame clones and is missing some. In the table there are 170,000 or so clones, about 86% of which are singletons. This CDR3 is built from 15 residues. Trimming took 0 bases from V and 2 from J, leaving 8 bases between them. In germline, CDR1 is MNHEY, CDR2 SVGAGI. This chain links TRBV6-5 with TRBJ1-3; D is uncertain. The specimen was peripheral blood. This TCR came from a man aged 45-65 years with active or convalescent COVID-19. CDR3 in amino acids: CASSYSNSPGNTIYF. The CDR3 DNA reads TGTGCCAGCAGTTACTCGAACAGCCCTGGAAACACCATATATTTT.